The next 20 T cell receptor beta chains were all read from a single sample in a study of identical twins. TCRdb re-derived calls from the 5' RACE reads in MiXCR, one entry per CDR3 protein. The sample lists 500,000 to 700,000 distinct CDR3 sequences; under 8.5% were seen once. The same data also went into a second study, on yellow fever vaccine responses in identical twins.

Sequenced sample: PBMCs. The receptors were gathered from a woman under 30 in good health.

The sample holds many counts of this clonotype. The rearrangement links TRBV5-6 to TRBJ2-7, with D hard to call. Germline V gene sequence: CDR1 SGHDT, CDR2 YYEEEE. The CDR3 is 12 residues long. Trimming pared 1 base from V and 0 bases from J, leaving 2 bases between. Written as DNA, the CDR3 is TGTGCCAGCAGCTTGTTCTCCTACGAGCAGTACGTC. Translating gives CASSLFSYEQYV.

CDR3: CASSQSWVLEQFF. CDR3 DNA: TGTGCCAGCAGCCAATCTTGGGTGTTGGAGCAGTTCTTC. The rearrangement links TRBV16 to TRBJ2-1; the D is unclear. Germline V lookup: CDR1 KGHSY, CDR2 FQNENV. The ends were cut back, 0 bases at V and 10 bases at J, with 10 bases in the middle. The CDR3 covers 13 residues.

This clonotype was counted between two and nine times. The chain has TRBV7-6 and TRBJ1-2; D unresolved. The CDR3 contains 15 residues. Trimming stripped 5 bases from V and 0 bases from J, with 13 bases between. Germline CDR1 and CDR2: SGHVS and FNYEAQ. Written as DNA, the CDR3 is TGTGCCAGCAGCCCCCCGGAGGGCTCTAACTATGGCTACACCTTC. This encodes CASSPPEGSNYGYTF.

The chain employs TRBV20-1 and TRBJ2-1; 16 positions agree with TRBD2. Germline V lookup: CDR1 DFQATT, CDR2 SNEGSKA (reference sequence). The CDR3 totals 16 residues. Trimming cost V 6 bases and J 9 bases; bases outside gene matches: 11. This chain's CDR3 is CSAGDPGLAGGSEQFF. For the CDR3, the DNA is TGCAGTGCGGGAGACCCGGGACTAGCGGGGGGGAGTGAGCAGTTCTTC.

The genes are TRBV20-1 and TRBJ1-2; TRBD1 matches 8 bases. V lost 0 bases and J lost 1; bases outside the gene matches: 10. Looked up from germline, CDR1 is DFQATT and CDR2 is SNEGSKA (reference sequence). The CDR3 length is 17 residues. The CDR3: CSARDRGPGGVNYGYTF. In DNA, the CDR3 is TGCAGTGCTAGAGATCGTGGGCCAGGGGGCGTTAACTATGGCTACACCTTC.

This clonotype has more than one count but fewer than ten. The chain carries TRBV6-1 and TRBJ2-7; 9 nucleotides align to TRBD1. The V and J ends lost 6 bases and 1 base, in that order; junction bases with no gene match: 4. This CDR3 has 14 amino acids. Germline V gene data show CDR1 as MNHNS and CDR2 as SASEGT. The CDR3, as DNA: TGTGCCAGCAGACGGACAGGGGAATCCTACGAGCAGTACGTC. Translating it yields CASRRTGESYEQYV.

This clonotype was seen many times. The junction departs from germline at one end; a sequencing error may be responsible. The chain carries TRBV20-1 and TRBJ1-2; D unresolved. The CDR3 contains 12 residues. From germline, CDR1 is DFQATT and CDR2 SNEGSKA (reference sequence). The CDR3 nucleotides are TGCAGTGCCAGAGATCTCCTCGGGGGCTACACCTTC. This codes for CSARDLLGGYTF.

The V gene is TRBV7-8, the J gene TRBJ1-2; D remains unclear. From germline, CDR1 is SGHVS and CDR2 FQNEAQ. The V and J ends lost 5 bases and 4 bases respectively, with 11 bases between them. The CDR3 has 13 residues. The CDR3 nucleotides are TGTGCCAGCAGCCCGGACGGGCCCTATGGCTACACCTTC. Translating gives CASSPDGPYGYTF.

The chain carries TRBV29-1 and TRBJ2-3, with D tentatively TRBD2 (5 bases). The V and J ends lost 7 bases and 2 bases respectively, with 13 bases between them. Per germline, CDR1 SQVTM and CDR2 ANQGSEA. The CDR3 loop spans 13 amino acids. CDR3 nucleotide sequence: TGCAGCGCAGACTACCGGAACACAGATACGCAGTATTTT. The encoded protein is CSADYRNTDTQYF.

This rearrangement joins TRBV20-1 to TRBJ2-5; D perhaps matches TRBD2 (5 bases). The CDR3 runs 15 residues. Trimming removed 0 bases at V and 5 bases at J, with 16 bases between. The germline CDR1 and CDR2 sequences are DFQATT and SNEGSKA (reference sequence). CDR3 nucleotides: TGCAGTGCTAGAGATCTCGGGGATAATGGGGAGACCCAGTACTTC. Its translation is CSARDLGDNGETQYF.

At least ten counts were recorded for this clonotype. The V gene is TRBV10-3, the J gene TRBJ1-3, with D maybe TRBD1 (5 bases). The CDR3 has 15 residues. The germline V gene encodes CDR1 ENHRY and CDR2 SYGVKD. V dropped 7 bases and J dropped 0 bases, with 13 bases sitting between them. The CDR3 is CAITKTAYSGNTIYF. In nucleotides, the CDR3 is TGTGCCATCACCAAGACAGCATACTCTGGAAACACCATATATTTT.

This clonotype was detected many times. The chain is built from TRBV5-1 and TRBJ1-5; 7 bases align to TRBD1. Germline CDR1 and CDR2: SGHRS and YFSETQ. CDR3 size: 16 residues. J gave up 4 bases and V 4 bases, and 11 bases lay outside the gene matches. The CDR3 DNA reads TGCGCCAGCAGCCCGGGACTGGGACAGCCAAATCAGCCCCAGCATTTT. This translates into CASSPGLGQPNQPQHF.

The V call is TRBV4-1, the J call TRBJ1-6; 7 bases align to TRBD1. CDR3 length: 15 amino acids. Per the germline V gene, CDR1 is MGHRA and CDR2 is YSYEKL. Trimming took 2 bases from V and 10 from J; bases not matched to a gene: 8. The CDR3 coding sequence is TGCGCCAGCAGCCAAAGACAGGGAAAGGGCTCACCCCTCCACTTT. Translated: CASSQRQGKGSPLHF.

This clonotype was counted only a few times. This CDR3 reads CSAARGSYEQYV. CDR3 sequence (DNA): TGCAGTGCCGCTCGGGGCTCCTACGAGCAGTACGTC. The chain joins TRBV20-1 to TRBJ2-7; the D gene is possibly TRBD2 (5 bases). Germline V gene sequence: CDR1 DFQATT, CDR2 SNEGSKA (reference sequence). This CDR3 has 12 amino acids. The V gene lost 6 bases and the J gene lost 0 bases, with 9 bases spanning the gap.

This clonotype appeared many times. The chain joins TRBV28 to TRBJ1-5, with D unclear. V shed 6 bases and J shed 1 base, with 7 bases lying between them. CDR3 length: 13 amino acids. In germline, CDR1 is MDHEN, CDR2 SYDVKM. CDR3 nucleotide sequence: TGTGCCAGCAGGGTTACAAGCAATCAGCCCCAGCATTTT. Its translation is CASRVTSNQPQHF.

This clonotype was counted only a few times. The chain recombines TRBV3-1 with TRBJ1-6, with 7 bases aligning to TRBD1. The CDR3 length is 15 residues. V trimming: 2 bases; J trimming: 10 bases; junction bases outside the gene matches: 8. Germline V gene sequence: CDR1 LGHDT, CDR2 YNNKEL (reference sequence). The CDR3 region is CASSQSQGVLSPLHF. The CDR3 DNA follows: TGTGCCAGCAGCCAAAGCCAGGGGGTGTTATCACCCCTCCACTTT.

This clonotype was seen ten or more times. The chain links TRBV7-9 to TRBJ2-5; D is possibly TRBD1 (7 bases). The CDR3 contains 15 residues. CDR1 and CDR2 from the germline V gene are SEHNR and FQNEAQ (reference sequence). Trimming removed 3 bases at V and 3 bases at J, with 14 bases between. CDR3 in DNA: TGTGCCAGCAGCTTCGGCGGGACAGCTAAAGAGACCCAGTACTTC. Amino acids: CASSFGGTAKETQYF.

The chain links TRBV20-1 to TRBJ1-1; 8 nucleotides line up with TRBD1. Trimming removed 5 bases from V and 4 bases from J; junction bases left unmatched: 15. Germline loops: CDR1 DFQATT, CDR2 SNEGSKA (reference sequence). The length of the CDR3 is 16 residues. The CDR3 nucleotides are TGCAGTGCTGGAAAGGCAGGGGGCAGTTGGGCCACTGAAGCTTTCTTT. As protein: CSAGKAGGSWATEAFF.

The chain is built from TRBV6-5 and TRBJ2-6; D call uncertain. Germline-derived CDR1 and CDR2 are MNHEY and SVGAGI. The CDR3 spans 15 residues. V lost 2 bases and J lost 0, with 5 bases in between. This chain's CDR3 is CASSYDLSGANVLTF. In nucleotides, the CDR3 is TGTGCCAGCAGTTACGATCTCTCTGGGGCCAACGTCCTGACTTTC.

This clonotype has at least ten counts. V usage is TRBV11-2 and J usage is TRBJ2-7; no clear D gene. The CDR3 is made up of 12 amino acids. CDR1 SGHAT and CDR2 FQNNGV come from the germline V gene. V lost 5 bases, J lost 4 bases, and 9 bases lay in between. As DNA, the CDR3 is TGTGCCAGCAGCCCCCCGATGTACGAGCAGTACTTC. Its protein is CASSPPMYEQYF.